The 21 T cell receptor beta chains in this list originate from one sample, sequenced in a study of cytomegalovirus exposure and HLA in healthy donors. 60 Vbeta and 13 Jbeta primers were used in PCR. Sequencing used immunoSEQ multiplex PCR; TCRdb keeps in-frame clones, though not all of them. The repertoire holds approximately 110,000 clones, with 77% as singletons. The material sequenced was PBMCs. Every receptor here comes from a woman in her 40s in good health and CMV-seropositive.

J is TRBJ2-7 and V is TRBV28; 8 bases align to TRBD1. With V trimmed by 8 bases and J by 3 bases, 3 bases remained unmatched. The CDR3 totals 12 residues. Per the germline V gene, CDR1 is MDHEN and CDR2 is SYDVKM. The CDR3 sequence is CASGQGIYEQYF. The CDR3 nucleotides are TGTGCCAGCGGACAGGGAATCTACGAGCAGTACTTC.

This clone was counted between two and nine times. The chain is built from TRBV19 and TRBJ1-2; TRBD1 aligns across 10 bases. CDR3 length: 14 residues. After removal of 6 bases from V and 4 bases from J, the junction contained 5 bases not matched to a gene. Germline-derived CDR1 and CDR2 are LNHDA and SQIVND (reference sequence). CDR3 sequence reads: CASSQTGGGYGYTF. The CDR3 DNA reads as TGTGCCAGTAGCCAGACAGGGGGCGGCTATGGCTACACCTTC.

This clone was counted a single time. The gene calls are TRBV5-4 and TRBJ2-1; D uncertain. Trimming removed 0 bases at V and 0 bases at J, with 10 bases between. CDR3 size: 16 residues. Germline lookup yields CDR1 SGHNT and CDR2 YYREEE (reference sequence). The DNA for the CDR3 is TGTGCCAGCAGCTTGGGGCGAGGAAGCTCCTACAATGAGCAGTTCTTC. Its protein is CASSLGRGSSYNEQFF.

This chain uses TRBV19 with TRBJ1-1; D remains unclear. The CDR3 spans 13 residues. Trimming shortened V by 6 bases and J by 5 bases, and 13 bases separated the two germline ends. Germline CDR1 LNHDA, CDR2 SQIVND (reference sequence). CDR3 in amino acids: CASRTLGGTEAFF. The CDR3 coding sequence is TGTGCCAGTAGAACTCTGGGAGGGACTGAAGCTTTCTTT.

The chain employs TRBV11-2 and TRBJ2-1; no firm D call. Trimming stripped 0 bases from V and 10 bases from J, with 10 bases between. Germline values: CDR1 SGHAT, CDR2 FQNNGV. This CDR3 comprises 13 residues. CDR3 DNA: TGTGCCAGCAGCTTAGACAGGTCGTGGGAGCAGTTCTTC. It specifies CASSLDRSWEQFF. Complete variable domain (other parts from reference TRBV11-2 and TRBJ2-1): EAGVAQSPRYKIIEKRQSVAFWCNPISGHATLYWYQQILGQGPKLLIQFQNNGVVDDSQLPKDRFSAERLKGVDSTLKIQPAKLEDSAVYLCASSLDRSWEQFFGPGTRLTVL.

This clone was observed a few times. The chain uses TRBV4-1 and TRBJ2-7; TRBD1 might be the D (5 bases). The CDR3 covers 12 residues. Trimming took 6 bases from V and 0 from J, leaving 6 bases between them. CDR1 is MGHRA, CDR2 YSYEKL, per germline. The CDR3 is CASRGDSYEQYF. In DNA form, the CDR3 reads TGCGCCAGCAGAGGGGACTCCTACGAGCAGTACTTC.

The chain joins TRBV6-1 to TRBJ1-5; no firm D call. This CDR3 contains 11 residues. Germline CDR1 and CDR2: MNHNS and SASEGT. Trimming cost V 3 bases and J 9 bases, with 6 bases left between them. The CDR3 reads CASSEGLPQHF. The DNA for the CDR3 is TGTGCCAGCAGTGAGGGCTTGCCCCAGCATTTT.

The V and J genes are TRBV6-5 and TRBJ1-2; a weak D match, TRBD1 (5 bases). Germline CDR1 and CDR2: MNHEY and SVGAGI. V lost 0 bases and J lost 7, with 15 bases in between. CDR3 length: 15 amino acids. As DNA, the CDR3 is TGTGCCAGCAGTTACTCGAGAGACAGCCCCGGTGGCTACACCTTC. This translates into CASSYSRDSPGGYTF.

This clone was seen once. The rearrangement joins TRBV9 to TRBJ2-2; 9 bases match TRBD2. CDR1 is SGDLS and CDR2 is YYNGEE in the germline V gene. V shed 1 base and J 6 bases; nucleotides not matched to a gene: 16. CDR3 length equals 19 residues. CDR3 coding DNA: TGTGCCAGCAGCGTAACTACCCTCTCACCGGGACTAGCAGCCGGGGAGCTGTTTTTT. Protein sequence: CASSVTTLSPGLAAGELFF.

The chain is built from TRBV15 and TRBJ2-5; TRBD1 agrees at 10 bases. The CDR3 extends over 15 amino acids. Germline V gene sequence: CDR1 LNHNV, CDR2 YYDKDF (reference sequence). The V gene end was trimmed by 1 base and the J gene end by 9 bases; junction bases not matched to a gene: 8. For the CDR3, the DNA is TGTGCCACCAGCAGAGTCGGGACAGGGGTAACGGCCCAGTACTTC. As protein: CATSRVGTGVTAQYF.

The sample holds many counts of this clone. The V call is TRBV9, the J call TRBJ2-7; D remains unclear. Germline lookup yields CDR1 SGDLS and CDR2 YYNGEE. Trimming cost V 3 bases and J 0 bases, with 10 bases left between them. The CDR3 consists of 14 residues. DNA for the CDR3: TGTGCCAGCAGCGCCAGGCTGAACTCCTACGAGCAGTACTTC. Translated, it gives CASSARLNSYEQYF. Combining the CDR3 with reference TRBV9 and TRBJ2-7 gives the whole variable domain DSGVTQTPKHLITATGQRVTLRCSPRSGDLSVYWYQQSLDQGLQFLIQYYNGEERAKGNILERFSAQQFPDLHSELNLSSLELGDSALYFCASSARLNSYEQYFGPGTRLTVT.

The chain has TRBV10-2 and TRBJ2-7; 10 bases map to TRBD1. After removal of 2 bases from V and 5 bases from J, the junction contained 3 bases not matched to a gene. Germline loops: CDR1 WSHSY, CDR2 SAAADI. CDR3 length: 14 residues. CDR3 sequence: CASSEDRGLNEQYF. CDR3 sequence (DNA): TGCGCCAGCAGTGAGGACAGGGGGCTGAACGAGCAGTACTTC.

This clone has a handful of counts. This sequence joins TRBV28 and TRBJ1-4, with D possibly being TRBD1 (5 bases). The V gene's germline CDR1 is MDHEN and CDR2 SYDVKM. The CDR3 consists of 17 residues. V dropped 3 bases and J dropped 8 bases, with 22 bases sitting between them. The CDR3 loop reads CASSFYESGTLSEKLFF. The CDR3 DNA follows: TGTGCCAGCAGTTTTTATGAAAGTGGGACTCTCAGCGAAAAACTGTTTTTT.

The rearrangement joins TRBV4-1 to TRBJ2-1; 8 bases line up with TRBD1. Germline-derived CDR1 and CDR2 are MGHRA and YSYEKL. With 3 bases clipped from V and 1 base from J, the junction kept 8 bases outside the gene matches. The length of the CDR3 is 17 residues. Here the CDR3 DNA reads TGCGCCAGCAGCCAGCTAAGACAGGGGAATTCCTACAATGAGCAGTTCTTC. Translating it yields CASSQLRQGNSYNEQFF.

This clone was found a few times. This sequence is one base from a far larger clone and is likely a read error. J is TRBJ2-3 and V is TRBV11-2; D unclear. CDR1 and CDR2 (germline): SGHAT, FQNNGV. The CDR3 is 12 residues long. Trimming left V 4 bases short and J 0 bases short, with 2 bases between. The CDR3 sequence: CASSSSTDTQYF. Written as DNA, the CDR3 is TGTGCCAGCAGCTCTAGCACAGATACGCAGTATTTT.

This chain joins TRBV5-1 and TRBJ1-1, with TRBD1 matching 9 bases. This CDR3 region has 15 residues. Germline V gives CDR1 SGHRS, CDR2 YFSETQ. Losses at the gene ends were 3 bases for V and 0 bases for J; bases not matched to a gene: 3. CDR3 in amino acids: CASSWTGALNTEAFF. The CDR3 DNA reads as TGCGCCAGCAGCTGGACAGGGGCTTTGAACACTGAAGCTTTCTTT.

This clone was counted a few times. The rearrangement links TRBV9 to TRBJ2-1; 8 nucleotides agree with TRBD2. With 0 bases clipped from V and 8 bases from J, the junction kept 10 bases outside the gene matches. Germline V gene sequence: CDR1 SGDLS, CDR2 YYNGEE. This CDR3 is built from 16 residues. The CDR3 protein is CASSVASSGSGYEQFF. The CDR3 DNA reads as TGTGCCAGCAGCGTAGCTTCCAGCGGGAGTGGTTATGAGCAGTTCTTC.

This chain links TRBV14 with TRBJ2-1, with 10 bases identical to TRBD2. The V segment lost 0 bases and the J segment 1 base; nucleotides outside the gene matches: 9. In germline, CDR1 is SGHDN, CDR2 FVKESK. The CDR3 has 19 amino acids. In DNA form, the CDR3 reads TGTGCCAGCAGCCAAGAAGTTGGCTGGACTAGCGGATCCTACAATGAGCAGTTCTTC. It specifies CASSQEVGWTSGSYNEQFF.

The chain recombines TRBV7-6 with TRBJ2-7, with D perhaps matching TRBD2 (5 bases). The ends were cut back, 2 bases at V and 7 bases at J, with 15 bases in the middle. Germline values: CDR1 SGHVS, CDR2 FNYEAQ. The CDR3 has 14 residues. CDR3 amino acids: CASSLKDFPGEQYF. CDR3 coding DNA: TGTGCCAGCAGCTTAAAGGACTTCCCTGGAGAGCAGTACTTC.

This clone was recorded once. The V and J genes are TRBV28 and TRBJ1-5; 11 positions match TRBD1. Germline values: CDR1 MDHEN, CDR2 SYDVKM. This CDR3 spans 17 amino acids. The V segment lost 0 bases and the J segment 4 bases; nucleotides outside the gene matches: 5. CDR3: CASSLWRTGGLNQPQHF. The DNA of the CDR3 is TGTGCCAGCAGTTTATGGCGGACAGGGGGCTTAAATCAGCCCCAGCATTTT. The full variable domain, with the rest looked up from reference TRBV28 and TRBJ1-5, is DVKVTQSSRYLVKRTGEKVFLECVQDMDHENMFWYRQDPGLGLRLIYFSYDVKMKEKGDIPEGYSVSREKKERFSLILESASTNQTSMYLCASSLWRTGGLNQPQHFGDGTRLSIL.

The rearrangement uses TRBV7-9 and TRBJ2-4; no clear D. Per the germline V gene, CDR1 is SEHNR and CDR2 is FQNEAQ (reference sequence). CDR3 length: 13 amino acids. V lost 5 bases and J lost 6, with 11 bases in between. The CDR3 DNA is TGTGCCAGCAGCGTAGGAGCAGGAAACATTCAGTACTTC. Amino acids: CASSVGAGNIQYF.